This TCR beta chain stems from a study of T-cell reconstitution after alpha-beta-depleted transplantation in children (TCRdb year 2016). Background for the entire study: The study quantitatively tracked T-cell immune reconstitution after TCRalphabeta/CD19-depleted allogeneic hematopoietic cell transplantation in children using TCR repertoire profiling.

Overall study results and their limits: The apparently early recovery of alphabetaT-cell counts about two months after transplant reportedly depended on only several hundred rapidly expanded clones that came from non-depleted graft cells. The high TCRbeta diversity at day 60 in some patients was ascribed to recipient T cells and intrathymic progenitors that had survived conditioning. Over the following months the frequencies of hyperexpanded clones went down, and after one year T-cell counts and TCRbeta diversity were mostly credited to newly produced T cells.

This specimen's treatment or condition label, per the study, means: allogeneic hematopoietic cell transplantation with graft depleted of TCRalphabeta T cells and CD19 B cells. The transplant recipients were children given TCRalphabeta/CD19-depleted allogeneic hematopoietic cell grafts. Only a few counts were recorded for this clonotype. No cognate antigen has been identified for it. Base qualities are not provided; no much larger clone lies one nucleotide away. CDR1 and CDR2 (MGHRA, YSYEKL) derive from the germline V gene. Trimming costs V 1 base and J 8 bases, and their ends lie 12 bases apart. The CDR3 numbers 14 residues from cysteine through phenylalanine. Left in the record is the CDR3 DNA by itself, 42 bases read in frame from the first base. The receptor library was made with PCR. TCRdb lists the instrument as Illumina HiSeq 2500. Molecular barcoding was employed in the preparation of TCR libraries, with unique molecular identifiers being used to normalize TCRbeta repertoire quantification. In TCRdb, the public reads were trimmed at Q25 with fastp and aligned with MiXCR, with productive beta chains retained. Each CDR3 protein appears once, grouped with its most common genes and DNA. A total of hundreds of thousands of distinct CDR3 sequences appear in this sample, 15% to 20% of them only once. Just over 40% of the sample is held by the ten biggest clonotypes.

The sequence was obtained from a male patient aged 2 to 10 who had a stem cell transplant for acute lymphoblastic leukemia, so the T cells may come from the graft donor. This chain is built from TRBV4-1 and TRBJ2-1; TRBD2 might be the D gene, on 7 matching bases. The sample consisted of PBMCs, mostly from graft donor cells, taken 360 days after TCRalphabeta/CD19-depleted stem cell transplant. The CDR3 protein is CASSQVKGGDEQFF. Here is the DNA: TGCGCCAGCAGCCAAGTAAAGGGGGGGGATGAGCAGTTCTTC.